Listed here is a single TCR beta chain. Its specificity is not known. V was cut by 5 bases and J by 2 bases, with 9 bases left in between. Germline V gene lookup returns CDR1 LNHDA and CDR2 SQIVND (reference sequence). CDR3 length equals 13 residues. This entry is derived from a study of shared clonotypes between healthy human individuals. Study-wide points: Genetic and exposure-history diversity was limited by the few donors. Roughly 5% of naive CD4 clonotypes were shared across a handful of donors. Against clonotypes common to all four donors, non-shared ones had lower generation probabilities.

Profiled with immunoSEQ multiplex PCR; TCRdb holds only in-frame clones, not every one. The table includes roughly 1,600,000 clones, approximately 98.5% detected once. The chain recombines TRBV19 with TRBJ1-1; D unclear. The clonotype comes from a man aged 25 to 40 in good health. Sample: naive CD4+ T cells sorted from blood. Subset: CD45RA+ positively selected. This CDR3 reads CASSPRSNTEAFF. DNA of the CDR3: TGTGCCAGTAGTCCACGGAGTAACACTGAAGCTTTCTTT. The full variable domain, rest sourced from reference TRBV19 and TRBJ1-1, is DGGITQSPKYLFRKEGQNVTLSCEQNLNHDAMYWYRQDPGQGLRLIYYSQIVNDFQKGDIAEGYSVSREKKESFPLTVTSAQKNPTAFYLCASSPRSNTEAFFGQGTRLTVV.